This entry lists 13 T cell receptor beta chains sequenced from one sample in a study of Graves' ophthalmopathy and Graves' hyperthyroidism (dated by TCRdb to the late 2010s). Sequencing took place on an Illumina HiSeq 2000. For repertoire sequencing, the TCR beta CDR3 regions were amplified from RNA transcripts. HTBI primers and the Qiagen OneStep RT-PCR kit were used in a first-round RT-PCR, which was followed by a second-round multiplex PCR, size selection and purification. TCRdb reworked the public reads: Q25 trimming with fastp, MiXCR clone assembly, productive beta chains retained. For every CDR3 protein sequence, its rows merge into one entry that carries the most common genes and DNA. In all, the sample holds 660,000 or so distinct CDR3 sequences, and over 40% of those were seen once. The top ten clones comprise 3% to 4% of the sample. Sequencing was done on a sample of peripheral blood. These receptors all come from an adult man with Graves' ophthalmopathy.

The rearrangement uses TRBV15 and TRBJ2-6; a weak D match, TRBD1 (6 bases). The V end was cut by 3 bases, the J end by 2 bases, with 11 bases between. Germline CDR1 and CDR2: LNHNV and YYDKDF (reference sequence). The CDR3 consists of 16 residues. CDR3 sequence reads: CATSSSSGAGANVLTF. For the CDR3, the DNA is TGTGCCACCAGCAGCTCGTCAGGGGCTGGGGCCAACGTCCTGACTTTC.

This clonotype was counted ten times or more. The chain couples TRBV2 to TRBJ1-1; TRBD1 aligns across 8 bases. Germline-derived CDR1 and CDR2 are SNHLY and FYNNEI. CDR3 length: 15 residues. After removal of 6 bases from V and 4 bases from J, the junction contained 10 bases not matched to a gene. In DNA, the CDR3 is TGTGCCAGCAGCGTATTGACAGGGGCAACCACTGAAGCTTTCTTT. Residues: CASSVLTGATTEAFF.

This clonotype was observed a few times. This sequence joins TRBV5-1 and TRBJ1-6; D is unresolved. V gave up 4 bases and J gave up 3 bases, with 11 bases separating them. CDR1 and CDR2 (germline): SGHRS, YFSETQ. The CDR3 length is 15 residues. CDR3 in DNA: TGCGCCAGCAGCGGCCGGGCCCTCTATAATTCACCCCTCCACTTT. This codes for CASSGRALYNSPLHF.

This sequence joins TRBV7-9 and TRBJ1-4; D uncertain. The germline V gene has CDR1 SEHNR and CDR2 FQNEAQ (reference sequence). The CDR3 sequence is 15 residues long. Deletions cut 4 bases from V and 6 bases from J, with 15 bases between. The CDR3, as DNA: TGTGCCAGCAGCTACCTGACTGGGTGGTATGAAAAACTGTTTTTT. Protein product: CASSYLTGWYEKLFF.

This clonotype was observed many times. V gene TRBV6-5 combines with J gene TRBJ1-2; weak D call: TRBD1 (5 bases). Germline V gene lookup returns CDR1 MNHEY and CDR2 SVGAGI. The germline V and J ends were trimmed by 5 bases and 4 bases, with 11 bases remaining between them. CDR3 length: 13 amino acids. In DNA form, the CDR3 reads TGTGCCAGCAGTGAATGGGGCGCCTATGGCTACACCTTC. Protein sequence: CASSEWGAYGYTF.

This clonotype was counted many times. The chain joins TRBV7-9 to TRBJ1-1, with D perhaps matching TRBD1 (5 bases). V shed 0 bases and J shed 10 bases, with 15 bases lying between them. Germline lookup yields CDR1 SEHNR and CDR2 FQNEAQ (reference sequence). The CDR3 sequence is 14 residues long. CDR3 in DNA: TGTGCCAGCAGCTTAGCCCCCCAGGGAGGGACAGCTTTCTTT. Translation gives CASSLAPQGGTAFF.

A few counts support this clonotype. J is TRBJ1-5 and V is TRBV12-3 or TRBV12-4; no firm D call. With 1 base removed from V and 6 bases from J, the gap between germline ends came to 13 bases. The CDR3 is 15 residues long. The DNA of the CDR3 is TGTGCCAGCAGTTTAGGGCTCCAAAGCGGTCAGCCCCAGCATTTT. This codes for CASSLGLQSGQPQHF.

Ten or more counts support this clonotype. V is TRBV19 and J is TRBJ2-5, with D perhaps TRBD1 (6 bases). Per the germline V gene, CDR1 is LNHDA and CDR2 is SQIVND (reference sequence). Trimming removed 3 bases from V and 2 bases from J, with 13 bases in between. The CDR3 sequence is 15 residues long. In nucleotides, the CDR3 is TGTGCCAGTAGTATCCAGGGGTACCGACAAGAGACCCAGTACTTC. Its translation is CASSIQGYRQETQYF.

This clonotype was picked up a small number of times. This chain joins TRBV6-1 and TRBJ2-7; D is possibly TRBD1 or TRBD2 (5 bases each). The CDR3 covers 16 residues. CDR1 is MNHNS, CDR2 SASEGT, per germline. The V end lost 6 bases, the J end lost 4 bases, and 22 bases lay between the germline ends. The CDR3 nucleotides are TGTGCCAGCAGCTGGGACGGAACCCCCCTCCCTTACGAGCAGTACTTC. Residues: CASSWDGTPLPYEQYF.

Many counts were recorded for this clonotype. The chain recombines TRBV7-9 with TRBJ1-1; a weak D match, TRBD1 (5 bases). The germline V and J ends were trimmed by 5 bases and 6 bases, with 19 bases remaining between them. Germline V gene data show CDR1 as SEHNR and CDR2 as FQNEAQ (reference sequence). The CDR3 totals 15 residues. The DNA for the CDR3 is TGTGCCAGCAGCGCCCATGGGCAGGGTAGCGCTGAAGCTTTCTTT. Amino acid sequence: CASSAHGQGSAEAFF.

The rearrangement uses TRBV10-3 and TRBJ1-4; D is possibly TRBD1 (5 bases). The CDR3 has 16 amino acids. In germline, CDR1 is ENHRY, CDR2 SYGVKD. Deletions cut 4 bases from V and 4 bases from J, with 16 bases between. DNA for the CDR3: TGTGCCATCAGTGTAGCCCCTCCAGGGAATAATGAAAAACTGTTTTTT. Residues: CAISVAPPGNNEKLFF.

CDR3 protein: CSAREGTLKLFF. CDR3 DNA: TGCAGTGCTAGAGAGGGGACACTGAAGCTGTTTTTT. This chain connects TRBV20-1 to TRBJ2-2, with D perhaps matching TRBD1 (6 bases). This CDR3 is 12 amino acids long. The germline CDR1 and CDR2 sequences are DFQATT and SNEGSKA (reference sequence). V shed 0 bases and J shed 12 bases, with 11 bases lying between them.

This clonotype has only one observation. It may be a read error: a sequence one base away is much more abundant. V gene TRBV7-9 combines with J gene TRBJ1-1; D ambiguous. The CDR3 extends over 12 amino acids. Germline CDR1 SEHNR, CDR2 FQNEAQ (reference sequence). The CDR3 region is CAGSPSGTRAFF. CDR3 DNA: TGTGCCGGCAGCCCCAGCGGTACGAGGGCTTTCTTT.